A single sample is the source of the 25 T cell receptor beta chains below, sequenced in a study of OX40 agonist ivuxolimab in advanced cancers. Profiled with immunoSEQ multiplex PCR; TCRdb holds only in-frame clones, not every one. Of around 43,000 clones in the sample, roughly 90% were seen once. Sequences were derived from CD4+ or CD8+ T cells sorted from blood, sampled in a trial of the OX40 agonist ivuxolimab. These receptors were collected from an adult with an advanced solid tumor such as melanoma, head and neck, liver or kidney cancer.

J is TRBJ1-1 and V is TRBV4-1, with D possibly being TRBD1 (5 bases). V dropped 5 bases and J dropped 4 bases, with 8 bases sitting between them. Germline CDR1 MGHRA, CDR2 YSYEKL. This CDR3 region has 12 residues. CDR3 protein: CASSSTGTEAFF. CDR3 DNA sequence: TGCGCCAGCAGCTCAACAGGCACTGAAGCTTTCTTT.

The chain has TRBV29-1 and TRBJ2-4, with a weak D call TRBD2 (6 bases). V lost 7 bases and J lost 1, with 8 bases in between. CDR3 length: 12 residues. The germline gives CDR1 SQVTM, CDR2 ANQGSEA. Here the CDR3 DNA reads TGCAGCGCGGGGAGGGCCAAAAACATTCAGTACTTC. Translated, it gives CSAGRAKNIQYF. Supplemented by reference TRBV29-1 and TRBJ2-4, the full variable domain reads SAVISQKPSRDICQRGTSLTIQCQVDSQVTMMFWYRQQPGQSLTLIATANQGSEATYESGFVIDKFPISRPNLTFSTLTVSNMSPEDSSIYLCSAGRAKNIQYFGAGTRLSVL.

This chain uses TRBV6-1 with TRBJ1-2; D possibly corresponds to TRBD1 (5 bases). Looked up from germline, CDR1 is MNHNS and CDR2 is SASEGT. The CDR3 totals 13 residues. V shed 5 bases and J shed 4 bases, with 11 bases lying between them. The CDR3 spells CASSTTELYGYTF. CDR3 DNA sequence: TGTGCCAGCAGTACGACAGAGCTCTATGGCTACACCTTC.

V and J are TRBV5-1 and TRBJ2-7; a possible D gene is TRBD1 (5 bases). The CDR3 is made up of 16 amino acids. Looked up from germline, CDR1 is SGHRS and CDR2 is YFSETQ. Trimming shortened V by 4 bases and J by 3 bases, and 20 bases separated the two germline ends. The CDR3 region is CASSPDKYRFFYEQYF. CDR3 in DNA: TGCGCCAGCAGCCCGGACAAATATCGGTTTTTCTACGAGCAGTACTTC. Using reference TRBV5-1 and TRBJ2-7 for the parts outside the CDR3, the full variable domain is KAGVTQTPRYLIKTRGQQVTLSCSPISGHRSVSWYQQTPGQGLQFLFEYFSETQRNKGNFPGRFSGRQFSNSRSEMNVSTLELGDSALYLCASSPDKYRFFYEQYFGPGTRLTVT.

The V gene is TRBV19, the J gene TRBJ1-1; D possibly corresponds to TRBD1 (5 bases). There are 15 residues in the CDR3. The germline V gene has CDR1 LNHDA and CDR2 SQIVND (reference sequence). Trimming removed 5 bases from V and 6 bases from J, with 19 bases in between. The CDR3 sequence: CASSAPRREGPEAFF. The CDR3 DNA reads as TGTGCCAGTAGTGCCCCTCGACGAGAGGGGCCTGAAGCTTTCTTT.

The chain links TRBV27 to TRBJ1-6, with unresolved D. The V gene lost 0 bases and the J gene lost 9 bases, with 12 bases spanning the gap. This CDR3 spans 15 amino acids. Per the germline V gene, CDR1 is MNHEY and CDR2 is SMNVEV (reference sequence). As DNA, the CDR3 is TGTGCCAGCAGTTTATCCCACCAGTTTGGTTCACCCCTCCACTTT. Its translation: CASSLSHQFGSPLHF.

V usage is TRBV6-5 and J usage is TRBJ1-2, with D possibly TRBD1 on 5 matching bases. The CDR3 consists of 13 residues. Germline V gene data show CDR1 as MNHEY and CDR2 as SVGAGI. V was shortened by 5 bases and J by 8 bases, with 15 bases between the two germline ends. CDR3 region: CASSGHEGQGYTF. CDR3 DNA sequence: TGTGCCAGCAGTGGGCATGAGGGGCAAGGCTACACCTTC.

This sequence joins TRBV19 and TRBJ1-5; 9 bases are shared with TRBD1. The CDR3 length is 15 residues. The V and J ends lost 2 bases and 10 bases, in that order; junction bases with no gene match: 9. CDR1 and CDR2 (germline): LNHDA, SQIVND (reference sequence). The CDR3 region is CASSIRWDREVPQHF. In DNA, the CDR3 is TGTGCCAGTAGTATAAGGTGGGACAGGGAGGTACCCCAGCATTTT.

The V gene is TRBV27, the J gene TRBJ1-5, with TRBD1 as a possible D gene (6 bases). Germline CDR1 is MNHEY and CDR2 is SMNVEV (reference sequence). The CDR3 is 14 residues long. The V gene lost 6 bases and the J gene lost 4 bases, with 13 bases spanning the gap. The CDR3 here is CASSPRGPNQPQHF. The CDR3 DNA reads TGTGCCAGCAGCCCCAGGGGCCCTAATCAGCCCCAGCATTTT.

The chain carries TRBV5-5 and TRBJ1-1; D call uncertain. Trimming removed 1 base from V and 2 bases from J, with 12 bases in between. CDR1 SGHKS and CDR2 YYEKEE come from the germline V gene (reference sequence). The CDR3 extends over 15 amino acids. The CDR3 here is CASSLWDLINTEAFF. The CDR3 bases are TGTGCCAGCAGCTTGTGGGATTTAATAAACACTGAAGCTTTCTTT.

J is TRBJ1-1 and V is TRBV6-5; weak D call: TRBD1 (5 bases). V was clipped by 0 bases and J by 5 bases, with 10 bases between them. CDR3 size: 14 residues. Germline CDR1 is MNHEY and CDR2 is SVGAGI. The CDR3 DNA follows: TGTGCCAGCAGTTACTCGGGGCTCTGGACTGAAGCTTTCTTT. As protein: CASSYSGLWTEAFF.

V gene TRBV27 combines with J gene TRBJ1-1; D possibly corresponds to TRBD1 (6 bases). This CDR3 has 13 amino acids. The germline V gene encodes CDR1 MNHEY and CDR2 SMNVEV (reference sequence). The V gene lost 6 bases and the J gene lost 4 bases, with 12 bases spanning the gap. The CDR3 loop is CASSPLGATEAFF. CDR3 in DNA: TGTGCCAGCAGCCCACTGGGGGCCACTGAAGCTTTCTTT.

The V gene is TRBV7-9, the J gene TRBJ1-3; D is ambiguous. V lost 8 bases and J lost 4, with 6 bases in between. The CDR3 has 11 amino acids. Germline V CDR1 and CDR2: SEHNR, FQNEAQ (reference sequence). CDR3 DNA sequence: TGTGCCAGCTCCACGGGAAACACCATATATTTT. As protein: CASSTGNTIYF.

The chain couples TRBV11-2 to TRBJ2-3; the D call may be TRBD1 or TRBD2 (7 bases each). Germline values: CDR1 SGHAT, CDR2 FQNNGV. CDR3 length: 16 residues. V was cut by 4 bases and J by 4 bases, with 18 bases left in between. The CDR3 spells CASSSWEGAPADTQYF. The CDR3 nucleotides read TGTGCCAGCAGCTCATGGGAGGGGGCGCCGGCAGATACGCAGTATTTT. The full variable domain, completed using reference TRBV11-2 and TRBJ2-3, is EAGVAQSPRYKIIEKRQSVAFWCNPISGHATLYWYQQILGQGPKLLIQFQNNGVVDDSQLPKDRFSAERLKGVDSTLKIQPAKLEDSAVYLCASSSWEGAPADTQYFGPGTRLTVL.

The chain carries TRBV12-5 and TRBJ1-5; D uncertain. This CDR3 contains 13 residues. The ends were cut back, 6 bases at V and 4 bases at J, with 10 bases in the middle. Germline CDR1 LGHNT, CDR2 FRNRAP. CDR3 protein: CASGPDLNQPQHF. In DNA form, the CDR3 reads TGTGCTAGTGGCCCGGACTTAAATCAGCCCCAGCATTTT.

V usage is TRBV2 and J usage is TRBJ2-5; D is possibly TRBD2 (6 bases). V was trimmed by 1 base and J by 9 bases, leaving 18 bases between them. Germline CDR1 SNHLY, CDR2 FYNNEI. CDR3 size: 15 residues. The CDR3 DNA is TGTGCCAGCAGTGAAGGCCAGTCCACCGGCGGGGCCCAGTACTTC. Its protein product is CASSEGQSTGGAQYF.

This chain connects TRBV5-6 to TRBJ1-5; D perhaps matches TRBD1 (5 bases). Germline V gene lookup returns CDR1 SGHDT and CDR2 YYEEEE. This CDR3 has 13 amino acids. Trimming took off 2 bases at V and 3 bases at J, with 6 bases between the two ends. CDR3 in amino acids: CASSLQDNQPQHF. CDR3 DNA: TGTGCCAGCAGCTTACAGGACAATCAGCCCCAGCATTTT. The full variable domain, rest sourced from reference TRBV5-6 and TRBJ1-5, is DAGVTQSPTHLIKTRGQQVTLRCSPKSGHDTVSWYQQALGQGPQFIFQYYEEEERQRGNFPDRFSGHQFPNYSSELNVNALLLGDSALYLCASSLQDNQPQHFGDGTRLSIL.

This rearrangement joins TRBV9 to TRBJ2-1; no clear D. Germline V gene sequence: CDR1 SGDLS, CDR2 YYNGEE. Trimming left V 0 bases short and J 10 bases short, with 8 bases between. The CDR3 spans 12 residues. The CDR3 DNA sequence: TGTGCCAGCAGCGTAGACCTGTTGGAGCAGTTCTTC. This gives the protein CASSVDLLEQFF.

The chain is built from TRBV2 and TRBJ2-7; possible D gene TRBD1, 8 bases. V gave up 5 bases and J gave up 3 bases, with 17 bases separating them. This CDR3 contains 15 residues. Germline values: CDR1 SNHLY, CDR2 FYNNEI. The CDR3 bases are TGTGCCAGCAGTCCCCCGACAGGGGAGGGCTACGAGCAGTACTTC. Its translation: CASSPPTGEGYEQYF.

This clone was seen only once. The chain couples TRBV7-8 to TRBJ2-3, with 9 bases aligning to TRBD1. This CDR3 has 16 residues. V lost 5 bases and J lost 4; bases outside the gene matches: 10. The germline V gene has CDR1 SGHVS and CDR2 FQNEAQ. The CDR3 loop reads CASSLAGTGTADTQYF. The CDR3 nucleotides are TGTGCCAGCAGCCTCGCAGGGACAGGGACGGCAGATACGCAGTATTTT.

The genes are TRBV4-1 and TRBJ2-3; D unclear. The CDR3 is made up of 11 amino acids. Germline assignment: CDR1 MGHRA and CDR2 YSYEKL. With 4 bases removed from V and 11 bases from J, the gap between germline ends came to 10 bases. DNA for the CDR3: TGCGCCAGCAGCCTAGGAAGCAAGCAGTATTTT. It is translated as CASSLGSKQYF.

This sequence joins TRBV13 and TRBJ2-7, with D uncertain. Trimming stripped 3 bases from V and 6 bases from J, with 6 bases between. The CDR3 length is 11 residues. Per germline, CDR1 PRHDT and CDR2 FYEKMQ (reference sequence). The CDR3 coding sequence is TGTGCCAGCAGCTTCCTTGGCGAGCAGTACTTC. Its translation: CASSFLGEQYF.

The chain links TRBV4-1 to TRBJ2-2; 7 bases fit TRBD1. V shed 4 bases, J shed 1 base, and the junction held 6 bases outside the gene matches. The length of the CDR3 is 16 residues. CDR1 and CDR2 from the germline V gene are MGHRA and YSYEKL. The CDR3 spells CASSLRRTGNTGELFF. The CDR3, as DNA: TGCGCCAGCAGCCTTCGTAGGACAGGGAACACCGGGGAGCTGTTTTTT.

DNA of the CDR3: TGTGCCAGCAGCTTGAGCTCAAAGCGGGAGCAGTTCTTC. Translation gives CASSLSSKREQFF. This chain connects TRBV7-8 to TRBJ2-1, with TRBD2 as a possible D gene (5 bases). V lost 3 bases and J 10 bases, leaving 13 bases between the germline ends. Germline CDR1 SGHVS, CDR2 FQNEAQ. CDR3 length equals 13 residues.

V usage is TRBV11-3 and J usage is TRBJ2-2, with 8 bases lining up with TRBD1. Germline assignment: CDR1 SGHNT and CDR2 YENEEA. CDR3 length: 15 amino acids. V gave up 4 bases and J gave up 3 bases; unmatched junction bases: 4. In nucleotides, the CDR3 is TGTGCCAGCAGCTCCGGACAGGGTGACACCGGGGAGCTGTTTTTT. Translating it yields CASSSGQGDTGELFF.